This TCR beta chain derives from a study of blood T cell repertoires in COVID-19. Clones were read by immunoSEQ multiplex PCR, and TCRdb kept only the in-frame ones, dropping some. The repertoire holds fewer than 500,000 clones, just over 85% seen once, with 1.4% in the top ten. The CDR3 is 13 amino acids. Germline CDR1 and CDR2: MGHDK and SYGVNS. V was clipped by 0 bases and J by 9 bases, with 8 bases between them. The sample was peripheral blood. This clonotype originated in a woman in her thirties with active or convalescent COVID-19. This chain uses TRBV25-1 with TRBJ2-2; the D gene is possibly TRBD2 (5 bases). CDR3 loop: CASSEYPGRELFF. The DNA of the CDR3 is TGTGCCAGCAGTGAATATCCGGGAAGGGAGCTGTTTTTT.